This paragraph covers one TCR beta chain sequence. Germline trimming cut 4 bases from V and 6 bases from J; bases unmatched to any gene: 9. Germline CDR1 and CDR2: SNHLY and FYNNEI. The CDR3 extends over 15 amino acids. The data derive from a study of blood T cell repertoires in COVID-19. Study in general: Sample material is recorded as cDNA or gDNA derived from T cells, B-cell-depleted T cells, or PBMCs.

Libraries were prepared by immunoSEQ multiplex PCR; TCRdb keeps only in-frame clonotypes and omits some of them. The repertoire holds roughly 150,000 clones, with under 85% as singletons. Source material: peripheral blood. The chain uses TRBV2 and TRBJ2-3; 8 bases agree with TRBD1. The clonotype originates from a man between 70 and 80 years old with acute or convalescent COVID-19. Here the CDR3 reads CASSAGTGVGDTQYF. The CDR3 region has the DNA TGTGCCAGCAGTGCCGGGACAGGCGTTGGTGATACGCAGTATTTT. The whole variable domain, remainder taken from reference TRBV2 and TRBJ2-3, is EPEVTQTPSHQVTQMGQEVILRCVPISNHLYFYWYRQILGQKVEFLVSFYNNEISEKSEIFDDQFSVERPDGSNFTLKIRSTKLEDSAMYFCASSAGTGVGDTQYFGPGTRLTVL.